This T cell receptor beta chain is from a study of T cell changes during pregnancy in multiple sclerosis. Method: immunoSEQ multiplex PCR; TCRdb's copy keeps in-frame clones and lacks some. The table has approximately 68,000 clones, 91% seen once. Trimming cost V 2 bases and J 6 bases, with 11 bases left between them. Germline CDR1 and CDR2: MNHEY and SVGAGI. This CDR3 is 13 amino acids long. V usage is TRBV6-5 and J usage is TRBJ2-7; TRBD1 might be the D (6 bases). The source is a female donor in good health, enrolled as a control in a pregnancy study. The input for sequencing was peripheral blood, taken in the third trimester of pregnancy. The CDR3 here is CASSYEMDSEQYF. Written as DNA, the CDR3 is TGTGCCAGCAGTTACGAAATGGACAGCGAGCAGTACTTC.